The T cell receptor beta chain described here comes from a study of graft-versus-host responses after intestinal transplantation. Of note for this clone: No antigen is known for it.

Per the germline V gene, CDR1 is SNHLY and CDR2 is FYNNEI. V lost 4 bases and J 5 bases, leaving 8 bases between the germline ends. The CDR3 spans 12 residues. Clones were sequenced by immunoSEQ multiplex PCR, and TCRdb holds only the in-frame ones, with some missing. The profile shows some 100,000 clones, 75% to 95% of them singletons. The rearrangement joins TRBV2 to TRBJ1-1; D uncertain. The sample was unstimulated CD8+ T cells sorted from spleen or lymph node cells, taken before intestinal transplant. The origin of this receptor is a human donor who received an intestinal transplant. CDR3 sequence (DNA): TGTGCCAGCAGTGGAAGAGTTACTGAAGCTTTCTTT. It specifies CASSGRVTEAFF.